Listed here is a single T cell receptor beta chain. Antigen unknown. Multiplex touch-down PCR with TRB-A/B primers amplified rearranged V-D-J TRB sequences. TCRdb recomputed calls from the multiplex PCR reads with MiXCR, one row per CDR3 protein. The table records some 8,000 distinct CDR3 sequences, about 33% of them present only once. Amplification of TCR beta used genomic DNA extracted from peripheral blood. The sample originates from a study of T cell repertoires in aging, cancer and after chemotherapy. Study-wide points: In cancer patients, declining TCR diversity with age involved lost richness and lost evenness.

What was sequenced was blood. This receptor was identified in a human donor in good health.

In nucleotides, the CDR3 is TGTGCCAGCAGTGAACTGGGGACGGCGTTCTCTGGGGCCAACGTCCTGACTTTC. It translates to CASSELGTAFSGANVLTF. This chain connects TRBV6-1 to TRBJ2-6, with D perhaps matching TRBD1 or TRBD2 (5 bases each). Germline V gives CDR1 MNHNS, CDR2 SASEGT. Trimming left V 2 bases short and J 0 bases short, with 14 bases between. This CDR3 region has 18 residues.